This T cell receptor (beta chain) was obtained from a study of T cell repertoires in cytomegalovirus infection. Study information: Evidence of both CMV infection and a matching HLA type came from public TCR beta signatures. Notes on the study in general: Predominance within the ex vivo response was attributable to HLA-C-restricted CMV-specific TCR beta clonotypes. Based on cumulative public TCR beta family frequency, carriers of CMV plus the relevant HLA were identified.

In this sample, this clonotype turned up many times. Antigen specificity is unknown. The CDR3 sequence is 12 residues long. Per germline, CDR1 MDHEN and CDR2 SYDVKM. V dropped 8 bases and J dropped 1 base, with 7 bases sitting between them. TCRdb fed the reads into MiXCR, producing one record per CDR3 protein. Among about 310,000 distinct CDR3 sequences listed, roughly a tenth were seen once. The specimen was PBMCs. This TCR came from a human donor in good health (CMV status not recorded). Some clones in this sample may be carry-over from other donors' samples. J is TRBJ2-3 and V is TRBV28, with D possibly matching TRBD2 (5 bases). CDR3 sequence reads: CASDGGTDTQYF. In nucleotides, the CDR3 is TGTGCCAGCGACGGGGGCACAGATACGCAGTATTTT.